The text below deals with one T cell receptor (beta chain). This entry is derived from a study of blood T cell repertoires in COVID-19. As for the study in general: T cells, B-cell-depleted T cells, or PBMCs supplied cDNA or gDNA.

How the authors handled the data: Counts of nucleated cells, estimated from reference gene primer amplification, were obtained. Clones were sequenced by immunoSEQ multiplex PCR, and TCRdb holds only the in-frame ones, with some missing. D and trimming come from the DNA, and the V and J calls and clone size come from that table. Of some 200,000 clones listed, 70% to 90% are singletons. Trimming stripped 6 bases from V and 6 bases from J, with 23 bases between. Germline lookup yields CDR1 KGHSH and CDR2 LQKENI. This CDR3 region has 16 residues. The chain employs TRBV18 and TRBJ1-1; maybe TRBD1 (5 bases). What was sequenced was peripheral blood. The clonotype comes from a woman between 18 and 29 years old who had recovered from COVID-19. This chain's CDR3 is CASSRIPYRLGSEAFF. The CDR3 DNA follows: TGTGCCAGCTCGCGCATTCCATACAGGTTGGGGTCTGAAGCTTTCTTT.